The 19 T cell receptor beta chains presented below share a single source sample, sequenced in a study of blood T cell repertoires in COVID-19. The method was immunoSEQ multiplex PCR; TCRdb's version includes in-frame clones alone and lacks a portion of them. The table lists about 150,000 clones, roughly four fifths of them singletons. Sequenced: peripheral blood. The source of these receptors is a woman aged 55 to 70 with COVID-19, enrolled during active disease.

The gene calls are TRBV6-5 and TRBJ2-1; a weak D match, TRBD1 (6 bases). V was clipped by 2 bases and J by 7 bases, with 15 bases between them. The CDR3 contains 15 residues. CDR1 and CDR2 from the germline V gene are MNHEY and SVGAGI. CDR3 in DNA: TGTGCCAGCAGTTACGGGGCAGGGGTTCGGAATGAGCAGTTCTTC. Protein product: CASSYGAGVRNEQFF.

CDR3 nucleotides: TGTGCCCCTAAGAATGGTTACACAGATACGCAGTATTTT. Protein product: CAPKNGYTDTQYF. The chain joins TRBV2 to TRBJ2-3; D gene uncertain. Germline values: CDR1 SNHLY, CDR2 FYNNEI. Trimming took 11 bases from V and 2 from J, leaving 14 bases between them. This CDR3 has 13 amino acids. The whole variable domain, remainder taken from reference TRBV2 and TRBJ2-3, is EPEVTQTPSHQVTQMGQEVILRCVPISNHLYFYWYRQILGQKVEFLVSFYNNEISEKSEIFDDQFSVERPDGSNFTLKIRSTKLEDSAMYFCAPKNGYTDTQYFGPGTRLTVL.

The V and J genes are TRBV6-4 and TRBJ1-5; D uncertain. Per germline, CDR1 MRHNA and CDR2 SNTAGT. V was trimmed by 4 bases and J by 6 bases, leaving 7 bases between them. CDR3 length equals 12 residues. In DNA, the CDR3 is TGTGCCAGCAGTGGTGAGAGTCAGCCCCAGCATTTT. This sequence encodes CASSGESQPQHF.

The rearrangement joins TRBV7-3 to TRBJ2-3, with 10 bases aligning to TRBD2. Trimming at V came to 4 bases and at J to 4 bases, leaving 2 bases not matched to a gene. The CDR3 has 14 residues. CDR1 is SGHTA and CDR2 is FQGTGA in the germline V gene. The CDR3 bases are TGTGCCAGCAGCTGGGGGACTAGCGCAGATACGCAGTATTTT. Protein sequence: CASSWGTSADTQYF.

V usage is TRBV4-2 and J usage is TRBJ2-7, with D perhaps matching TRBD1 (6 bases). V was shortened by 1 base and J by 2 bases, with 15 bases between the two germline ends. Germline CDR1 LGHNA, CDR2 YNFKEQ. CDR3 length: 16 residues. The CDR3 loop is CASSQAAQGSTYEQYF. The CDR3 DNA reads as TGTGCCAGCAGCCAAGCGGCACAGGGTAGTACCTACGAGCAGTACTTC.

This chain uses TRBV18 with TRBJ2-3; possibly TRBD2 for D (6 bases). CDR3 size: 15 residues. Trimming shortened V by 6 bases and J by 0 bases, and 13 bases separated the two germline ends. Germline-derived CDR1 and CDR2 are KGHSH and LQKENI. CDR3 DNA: TGTGCCAGCTCCCCCGGGAGCAGGAGCACAGATACGCAGTATTTT. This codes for CASSPGSRSTDTQYF.

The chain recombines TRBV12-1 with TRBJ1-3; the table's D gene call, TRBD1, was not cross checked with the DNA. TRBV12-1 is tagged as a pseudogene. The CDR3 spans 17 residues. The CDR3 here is CASSFWFRPVSGNTIYF. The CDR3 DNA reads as TGTGCCAGCAGCTTCTGGTTCAGGCCGGTCTCTGGAAACACCATATATTTT.

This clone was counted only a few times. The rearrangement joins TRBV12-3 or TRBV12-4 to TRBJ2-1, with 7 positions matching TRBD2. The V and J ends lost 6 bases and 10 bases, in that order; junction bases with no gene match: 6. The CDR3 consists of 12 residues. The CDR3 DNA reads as TGTGCCAGCAGGCCACAACTAGCGGAGCAGTTCTTC. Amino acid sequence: CASRPQLAEQFF.

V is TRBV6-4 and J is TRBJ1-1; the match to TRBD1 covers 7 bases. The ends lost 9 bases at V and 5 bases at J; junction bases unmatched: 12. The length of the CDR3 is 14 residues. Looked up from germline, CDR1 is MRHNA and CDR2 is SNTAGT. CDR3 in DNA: TGTGCCAGTTCGGCCTCAGGGGGATTTACTGAAGCTTTCTTT. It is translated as CASSASGGFTEAFF.

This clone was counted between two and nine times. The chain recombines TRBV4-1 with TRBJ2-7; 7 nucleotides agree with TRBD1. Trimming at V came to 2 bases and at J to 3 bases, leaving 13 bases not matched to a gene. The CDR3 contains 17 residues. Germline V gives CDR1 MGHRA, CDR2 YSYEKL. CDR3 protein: CASSQKRTGEGFYEQYF. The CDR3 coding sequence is TGCGCCAGCAGCCAAAAAAGGACAGGTGAAGGCTTCTACGAGCAGTACTTC.

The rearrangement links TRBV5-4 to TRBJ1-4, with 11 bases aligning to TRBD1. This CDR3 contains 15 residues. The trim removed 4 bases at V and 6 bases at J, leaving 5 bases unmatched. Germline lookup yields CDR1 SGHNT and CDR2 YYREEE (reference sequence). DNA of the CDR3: TGTGCCAGCAGCAAAGGACAGGGGGCGCATGAAAAACTGTTTTTT. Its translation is CASSKGQGAHEKLFF.

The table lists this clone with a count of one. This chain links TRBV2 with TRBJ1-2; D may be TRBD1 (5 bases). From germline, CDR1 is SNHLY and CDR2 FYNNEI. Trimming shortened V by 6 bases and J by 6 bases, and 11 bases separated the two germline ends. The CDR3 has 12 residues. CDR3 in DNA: TGTGCCAGCAGCTTTGGGGCCAATGGCTACACCTTC. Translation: CASSFGANGYTF.

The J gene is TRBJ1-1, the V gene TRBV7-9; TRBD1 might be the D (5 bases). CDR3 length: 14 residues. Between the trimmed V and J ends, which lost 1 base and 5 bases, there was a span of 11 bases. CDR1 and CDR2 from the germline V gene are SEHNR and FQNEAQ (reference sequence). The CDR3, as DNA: TGTGCCAGCAGCTTAGAAGAGTCAGGGACTGAAGCTTTCTTT. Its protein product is CASSLEESGTEAFF.

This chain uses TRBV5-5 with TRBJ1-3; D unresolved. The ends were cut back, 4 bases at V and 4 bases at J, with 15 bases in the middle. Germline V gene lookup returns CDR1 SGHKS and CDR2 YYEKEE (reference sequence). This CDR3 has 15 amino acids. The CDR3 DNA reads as TGTGCCAGCAGCCCTAGTTCGCCCCTCGGAAACACCATATATTTT. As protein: CASSPSSPLGNTIYF.

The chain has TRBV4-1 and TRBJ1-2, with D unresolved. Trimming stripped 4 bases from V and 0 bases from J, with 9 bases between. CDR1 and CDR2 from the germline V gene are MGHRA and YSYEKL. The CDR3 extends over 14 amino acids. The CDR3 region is CASSPVEANYGYTF. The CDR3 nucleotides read TGCGCCAGCAGCCCGGTTGAAGCTAACTATGGCTACACCTTC.

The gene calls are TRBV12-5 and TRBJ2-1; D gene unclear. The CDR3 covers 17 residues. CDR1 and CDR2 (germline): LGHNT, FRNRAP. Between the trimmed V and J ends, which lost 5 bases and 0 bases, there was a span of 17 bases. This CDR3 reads CASGPPTLYNSYNEQFF. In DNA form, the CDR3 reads TGTGCTAGTGGTCCACCGACTCTATATAACTCCTACAATGAGCAGTTCTTC.

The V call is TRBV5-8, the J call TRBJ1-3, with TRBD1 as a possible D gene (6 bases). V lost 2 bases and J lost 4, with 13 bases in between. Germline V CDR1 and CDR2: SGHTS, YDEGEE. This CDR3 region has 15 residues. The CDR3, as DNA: TGTGCCAGCAGCTTACAGGGATCGGGGGGAAACACCATATATTTT. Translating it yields CASSLQGSGGNTIYF.

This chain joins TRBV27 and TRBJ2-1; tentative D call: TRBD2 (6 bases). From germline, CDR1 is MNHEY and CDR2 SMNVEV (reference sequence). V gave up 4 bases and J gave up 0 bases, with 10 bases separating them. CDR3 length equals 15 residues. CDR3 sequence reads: CASSYDGSSYNEQFF. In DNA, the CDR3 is TGTGCCAGCAGTTATGACGGGAGCTCCTACAATGAGCAGTTCTTC.

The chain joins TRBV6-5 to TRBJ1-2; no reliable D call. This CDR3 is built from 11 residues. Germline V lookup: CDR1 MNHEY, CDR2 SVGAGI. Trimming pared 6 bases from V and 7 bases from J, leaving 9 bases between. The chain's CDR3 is CASRIQVGYTF. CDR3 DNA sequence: TGTGCCAGCAGAATCCAGGTTGGCTACACCTTC.